One and the same sample provided the 28 T cell receptor beta chains below, sequenced in a study of identical twins. Each CDR3 protein gets one entry after TCRdb re-called the 5' RACE reads with MiXCR. The sample has around 1.7 million distinct CDR3 sequences, around a third seen once. Sequenced: cord blood. The receptors shown here come from a newborn girl in good health.

The J gene is TRBJ2-3, the V gene TRBV20-1; D uncertain. The V gene lost 6 bases and the J gene lost 3 bases, with 10 bases spanning the gap. The germline gives CDR1 DFQATT, CDR2 SNEGSKA (reference sequence). CDR3 length: 12 residues. CDR3 DNA: TGCAGTGCCACTTTTCAGACAGATACGCAGTATTTT. Translated: CSATFQTDTQYF.

The chain is built from TRBV4-1 and TRBJ2-4; D is unresolved. Judging by the DNA end, TRBJ2-7 fits better; the J call may be wrong. Germline values: CDR1 MGHRA, CDR2 YSYEKL. This CDR3 has 13 amino acids. Here the CDR3 reads CASSHGLPYEQYF. For the CDR3, the DNA is TGCGCCAGCAGCCATGGCTTGCCCTACGAGCAGTACTTC.

There are a few counts of this clonotype. This chain joins TRBV5-1 and TRBJ2-3; D may be TRBD2 (6 bases). Deletions cut 6 bases from V and 2 bases from J, with 10 bases between. The CDR3 contains 13 residues. Germline loops: CDR1 SGHRS, CDR2 YFSETQ. CDR3 protein: CASMGGPTDTQYF. CDR3 DNA: TGCGCCAGCATGGGGGGTCCCACAGATACGCAGTATTTT.

The V call is TRBV19, the J call TRBJ2-1; 8 positions agree with TRBD2. The CDR3 has 16 amino acids. With V trimmed by 5 bases and J by 6 bases, 12 bases remained unmatched. The germline V gene encodes CDR1 LNHDA and CDR2 SQIVND (reference sequence). CDR3 bases: TGTGCCAGTAGTCAAGGGGGACTAGTGGGTCCCAATGAGCAGTTCTTC. It specifies CASSQGGLVGPNEQFF.

This clonotype showed up just a few times. The chain combines TRBV27 with TRBJ2-1; the match to TRBD2 covers 11 bases. Per the germline V gene, CDR1 is MNHEY and CDR2 is SMNVEV (reference sequence). The CDR3 is made up of 18 amino acids. V dropped 6 bases and J dropped 0; count of bases not matched to a gene: 10. CDR3 sequence: CASRAGTSGSSSYNEQFF. CDR3 DNA sequence: TGTGCCAGCAGAGCCGGGACTAGCGGTTCGAGCTCCTACAATGAGCAGTTCTTC.

A few counts support this clonotype. The chain carries TRBV12-3 or TRBV12-4 and TRBJ2-3; 7 positions match TRBD2. This CDR3 spans 15 amino acids. J lost 2 bases, V lost 6 bases, and 8 bases had no gene match. The CDR3 region is CASSLRRGVTDTQYF. The CDR3 DNA sequence: TGTGCCAGCAGCCTAAGACGGGGGGTCACAGATACGCAGTATTTT.

This rearrangement joins TRBV5-1 to TRBJ1-1, with D uncertain. From germline, CDR1 is SGHRS and CDR2 YFSETQ. V was pared by 2 bases and J by 4 bases, with 15 bases between. CDR3 length equals 15 residues. As DNA, the CDR3 is TGCGCCAGCAGCTTAGGTCCCCGGGCGGTCACTGAAGCTTTCTTT. The encoded protein is CASSLGPRAVTEAFF.

V and J are TRBV12-5 and TRBJ1-2; 9 bases agree with TRBD1. Germline V gene lookup returns CDR1 LGHNT and CDR2 FRNRAP. The CDR3 consists of 16 residues. Trimming cost V 2 bases and J 5 bases; bases outside gene matches: 9. This CDR3 is CASGLSPGQGGYGYTF. CDR3 in DNA: TGTGCTAGTGGTTTGTCACCGGGACAGGGAGGATATGGCTACACCTTC.

The chain links TRBV3-1 to TRBJ2-2, with D possibly being TRBD2 (6 bases). The V end lost 5 bases, the J end lost 4 bases, and 11 bases lay between the germline ends. This CDR3 contains 14 residues. The germline V gene has CDR1 LGHDT and CDR2 YNNKEL (reference sequence). The CDR3 DNA follows: TGTGCCAGCAGCTCGGGACTTCCCACCGGGGAGCTGTTTTTT. This sequence encodes CASSSGLPTGELFF.

The chain employs TRBV7-6 and TRBJ2-5, with D maybe TRBD2 (6 bases). Looked up from germline, CDR1 is SGHVS and CDR2 is FNYEAQ. This CDR3 is built from 15 residues. The ends were cut back, 5 bases at V and 3 bases at J, with 16 bases in the middle. Here the CDR3 reads CASSVPGVGEETQYF. Here the CDR3 DNA reads TGTGCCAGCAGCGTACCGGGGGTGGGGGAAGAGACCCAGTACTTC.

CDR3 in DNA: TGTGCCAGCAGCAAGGACAATCAGCCCCAGCATTTT. Amino acids: CASSKDNQPQHF. This chain joins TRBV28 and TRBJ1-5; D gene ambiguous. V was clipped by 6 bases and J by 3 bases, with 6 bases between them. This CDR3 comprises 12 residues. The germline gives CDR1 MDHEN, CDR2 SYDVKM.

The rearrangement links TRBV12-3 or TRBV12-4 to TRBJ2-5; weak D call: TRBD2 (7 bases). Trimming removed 5 bases at V and 11 bases at J, with 27 bases between. The CDR3 extends over 16 amino acids. The DNA for the CDR3 is TGTGCCAGCAGTCCAACAGGGAGGGGAACCTACAATGAGCAGTACTTC. Translating it yields CASSPTGRGTYNEQYF.

This clonotype came up a few times. The V gene is TRBV28, the J gene TRBJ1-2, with a weak D call TRBD1 (6 bases). CDR1 MDHEN and CDR2 SYDVKM come from the germline V gene. V lost 8 bases, J lost 3 bases, and 13 bases lay in between. The CDR3 has 13 residues. The CDR3 DNA sequence: TGTGCCAGCGCCCGGACAGCCCACTATGGCTACACCTTC. This translates into CASARTAHYGYTF.

The chain joins TRBV27 to TRBJ1-6; 8 bases fit TRBD1. J was trimmed by 4 bases and V by 5 bases; bases with no gene match: 7. There are 16 residues in the CDR3. Germline CDR1 and CDR2: MNHEY and SMNVEV (reference sequence). The CDR3 here is CASSLRTGPYNSPLHF. For the CDR3, the DNA is TGTGCCAGCAGTCTCCGGACAGGGCCGTATAATTCACCCCTCCACTTT.

The chain uses TRBV30 and TRBJ2-7; D is uncertain. Germline V gene sequence: CDR1 GTSNPN, CDR2 SVGIG (reference sequence). This CDR3 contains 11 residues. V lost 0 bases to trimming and J lost 3 bases, with 3 bases between them. The CDR3, as DNA: TGTGCCTGGAGTGTGGACTACGAGCAGTACTTC. Its protein is CAWSVDYEQYF.

V gene TRBV4-1 combines with J gene TRBJ2-5, with D unresolved. The better agreement between TRBJ2-7 and the DNA end casts doubt on the J call. The CDR3 covers 14 residues. The germline V gene has CDR1 MGHRA and CDR2 YSYEKL. The CDR3 coding sequence is TGCGCCAGCAGCCAAGATCCACCACCCTACGAGCAGTACTTC. It encodes CASSQDPPPYEQYF.

This clonotype was counted between two and nine times. This sequence joins TRBV20-1 and TRBJ2-7; no clear D. This CDR3 comprises 14 residues. V lost 3 bases, J lost 2 bases, and 14 bases lay in between. Per germline, CDR1 DFQATT and CDR2 SNEGSKA (reference sequence). CDR3 region: CSARVFRATYEQYF. DNA of the CDR3: TGCAGTGCTAGGGTCTTCCGCGCTACCTACGAGCAGTACTTC.

This clonotype was observed many times. The genes are TRBV12-3 or TRBV12-4 and TRBJ1-2; D is uncertain. The V end was cut by 0 bases, the J end by 8 bases, with 7 bases between. This CDR3 is 12 amino acids long. The CDR3 sequence: CASSLAAGGYTF. The CDR3 bases are TGTGCCAGCAGTTTAGCGGCTGGGGGCTACACCTTC.

This clonotype was seen at least ten times. The chain has TRBV4-2 and TRBJ2-7; no firm D call. CDR1 and CDR2 from the germline V gene are LGHNA and YNFKEQ. The V gene lost 0 bases and the J gene lost 8 bases, with 11 bases spanning the gap. This CDR3 has 13 amino acids. The CDR3 is CASSQDIRVKQYF. DNA for the CDR3: TGTGCCAGCAGCCAAGATATTAGGGTGAAGCAGTACTTC.

The J gene is TRBJ2-1, the V gene TRBV6-6; either TRBD1 or TRBD2 may supply D (5 bases each). This CDR3 contains 14 residues. V shed 8 bases and J shed 7 bases, with 18 bases lying between them. Per germline, CDR1 MNHNY and CDR2 SVGAGI (reference sequence). The CDR3 reads CASGAPSNLNEQFF. The CDR3 region has the DNA TGTGCCAGCGGGGCCCCTAGCAACCTGAATGAGCAGTTCTTC.

There are a few counts of this clonotype. This chain uses TRBV20-1 with TRBJ2-1; 9 nucleotides agree with TRBD2. The CDR3 covers 15 residues. Trimming took 1 base from V and 9 from J; bases not matched to a gene: 10. Germline V gene lookup returns CDR1 DFQATT and CDR2 SNEGSKA (reference sequence). The CDR3 is CSARVAQREVGEQFF. CDR3 in DNA: TGCAGTGCTAGAGTAGCCCAGCGGGAGGTGGGTGAGCAGTTCTTC.

This clonotype appeared a few times. This chain uses TRBV4-1 with TRBJ1-5; a weak D match, TRBD1 (6 bases). V shed 1 base and J shed 3 bases, with 10 bases lying between them. The CDR3 spans 15 residues. Germline CDR1 MGHRA, CDR2 YSYEKL. CDR3 coding DNA: TGCGCCAGCAGCCAAGGAGGGGGGGTCAATCAGCCCCAGCATTTT. Its protein product is CASSQGGGVNQPQHF.

In its sample, this clonotype was seen many times. This chain connects TRBV27 to TRBJ2-4; TRBD1 aligns across 7 bases. From germline, CDR1 is MNHEY and CDR2 SMNVEV (reference sequence). V was pared by 4 bases and J by 3 bases, with 9 bases of the junction left unmatched. CDR3 length: 16 residues. The CDR3 is CASSSDPAGGKNIQYF. The CDR3 region has the DNA TGTGCCAGCAGTTCGGATCCTGCAGGGGGCAAAAACATTCAGTACTTC.

This clonotype showed up just a few times. The chain couples TRBV3-1 to TRBJ1-2, with 8 positions matching TRBD1. Germline V lookup: CDR1 LGHDT, CDR2 YNNKEL (reference sequence). Trimming took 5 bases from V and 4 from J; bases not matched to a gene: 6. CDR3 size: 14 residues. The CDR3 nucleotides are TGTGCCAGCAGCACGTACAGGGGGGCCTATGGCTACACCTTC. It codes for CASSTYRGAYGYTF.

Note on this clonotype: This CDR3 is missing its conserved last phenylalanine or tryptophan, likely due to a read error. The chain combines TRBV10-3 with TRBJ2-2; perhaps TRBD1 as D (5 bases). V gave up 3 bases and J gave up 6 bases, with 14 bases separating them. The CDR3 loop spans 15 amino acids. Germline V lookup: CDR1 ENHRY, CDR2 SYGVKD. In DNA form, the CDR3 reads TGTGCCATCAGTGAAGCCCTTCAGGGTTCCGGGGAGCTGTTTGTT. It is translated as CAISEALQGSGELFV.

About this clonotype: One base away lies a much larger clone, so this may be a sequencing read error. V gene TRBV12-3 or TRBV12-4 combines with J gene TRBJ1-2; perhaps TRBD1 as D (5 bases). The CDR3 contains 12 residues. Trimming shortened V by 6 bases and J by 4 bases, and 9 bases separated the two germline ends. CDR3 sequence reads: CASRFGTYGYTF. Here the CDR3 DNA reads TGTGCCAGCAGGTTTGGGACCTATGGCTACACCTTC.

This clonotype was found a few times. The J gene is TRBJ1-1, the V gene TRBV20-1; D is unresolved. Germline CDR1 DFQATT, CDR2 SNEGSKA (reference sequence). The length of the CDR3 is 15 residues. V was shortened by 3 bases and J by 0 bases, with 14 bases between the two germline ends. As DNA, the CDR3 is TGCAGTGCTAGCGGCGGCAGCTCGATGAACACTGAAGCTTTCTTT. This sequence encodes CSASGGSSMNTEAFF.

The V and J genes are TRBV2 and TRBJ1-2; maybe TRBD1 (6 bases). The germline V and J ends were trimmed by 2 bases and 1 base, with 17 bases remaining between them. Germline V gene sequence: CDR1 SNHLY, CDR2 FYNNEI. The CDR3 contains 17 residues. CDR3 DNA sequence: TGTGCCAGCAGTGAATCTTCGACAGGAGCCGGTAACTATGGCTACACCTTC. Translating gives CASSESSTGAGNYGYTF.